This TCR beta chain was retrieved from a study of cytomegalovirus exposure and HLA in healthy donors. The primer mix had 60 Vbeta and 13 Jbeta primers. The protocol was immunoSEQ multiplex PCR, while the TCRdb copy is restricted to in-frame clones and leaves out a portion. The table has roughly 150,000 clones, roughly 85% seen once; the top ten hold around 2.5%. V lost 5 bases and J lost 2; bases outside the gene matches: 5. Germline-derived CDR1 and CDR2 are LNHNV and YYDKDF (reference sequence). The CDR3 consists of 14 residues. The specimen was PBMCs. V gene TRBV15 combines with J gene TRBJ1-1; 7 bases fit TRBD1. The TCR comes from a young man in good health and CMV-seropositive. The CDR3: CATSRGTDNTEAFF. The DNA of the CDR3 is TGTGCCACCAGCCGGGGGACAGACAACACTGAAGCTTTCTTT.